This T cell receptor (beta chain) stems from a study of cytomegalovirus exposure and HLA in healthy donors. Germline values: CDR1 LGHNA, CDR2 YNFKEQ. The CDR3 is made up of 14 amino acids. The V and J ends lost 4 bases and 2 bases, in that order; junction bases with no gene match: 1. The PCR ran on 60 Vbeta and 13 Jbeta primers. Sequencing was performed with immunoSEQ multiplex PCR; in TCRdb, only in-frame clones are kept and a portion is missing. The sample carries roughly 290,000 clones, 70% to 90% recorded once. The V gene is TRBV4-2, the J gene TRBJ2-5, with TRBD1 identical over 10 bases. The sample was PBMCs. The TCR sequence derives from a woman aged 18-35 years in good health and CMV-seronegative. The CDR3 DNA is TGTGCCAGCAGCCGGGACAGGGGACAAGAGACCCAGTACTTC. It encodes CASSRDRGQETQYF.